The source of this TCR beta chain is a study of metastatic and nonmetastatic thyroid tumors. The wider study: Where malignant and benign thyroid patients were concerned, repertoires were compared across blood and tumor or nodule tissue.

Concerning this clone: Its antigen remains unknown.

Before thyroid surgery, none of the patients had received any treatment. The CDR3 loop spans 16 amino acids. Germline values: CDR1 SSHAT, CDR2 FNYEAQ (reference sequence). Through MiXCR, TCRdb re-clonotyped the PCR reads. The data contain about 21,000 clones, roughly a quarter of them singletons. Study findings and constraints: It was reportedly found that TCR beta diversity was significantly higher in malignant thyroid tumors than in benign nodules, a difference seen in both blood and tumor samples.

What was sequenced was blood. This chain connects TRBV7-7 to TRBJ1-6; 7 bases are shared with TRBD1. The origin of this receptor is a female donor with papillary thyroid cancer or a benign thyroid nodule (not recorded which). Some clones in this sample may be carry-over from other donors' samples. The CDR3 DNA sequence: TGTGCTCGCAGCTTAATGTTCGACAGGGTGCGCTCACCCCTCCACTTT. Protein sequence: CARSLMFDRVRSPLHF.